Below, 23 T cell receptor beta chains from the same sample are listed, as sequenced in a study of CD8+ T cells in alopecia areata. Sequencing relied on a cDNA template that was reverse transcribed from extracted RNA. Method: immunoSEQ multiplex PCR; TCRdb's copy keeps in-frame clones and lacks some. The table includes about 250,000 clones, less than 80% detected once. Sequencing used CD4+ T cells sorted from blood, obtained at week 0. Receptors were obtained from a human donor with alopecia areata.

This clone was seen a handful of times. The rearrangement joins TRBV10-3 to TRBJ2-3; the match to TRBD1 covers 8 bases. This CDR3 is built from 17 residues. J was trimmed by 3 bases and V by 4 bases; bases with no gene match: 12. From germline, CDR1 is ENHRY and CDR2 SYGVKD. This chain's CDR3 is CAISGGQDGKLTDTQYF. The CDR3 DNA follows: TGTGCCATCAGTGGGGGACAGGACGGGAAACTAACAGATACGCAGTATTTT.

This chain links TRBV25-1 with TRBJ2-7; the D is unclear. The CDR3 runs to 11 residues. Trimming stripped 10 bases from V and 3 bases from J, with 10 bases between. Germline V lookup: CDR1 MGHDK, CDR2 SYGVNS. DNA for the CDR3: TGTGCCACCTCCCGGAACTACGAGCAGTACTTC. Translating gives CATSRNYEQYF.

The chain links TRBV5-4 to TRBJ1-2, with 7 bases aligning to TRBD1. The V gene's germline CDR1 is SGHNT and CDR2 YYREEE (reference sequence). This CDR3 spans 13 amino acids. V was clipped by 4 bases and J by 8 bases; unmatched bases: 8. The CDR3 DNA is TGTGCCAGCAGCCCGGGACAGTTTGAGGGCTACACCTTC. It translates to CASSPGQFEGYTF.

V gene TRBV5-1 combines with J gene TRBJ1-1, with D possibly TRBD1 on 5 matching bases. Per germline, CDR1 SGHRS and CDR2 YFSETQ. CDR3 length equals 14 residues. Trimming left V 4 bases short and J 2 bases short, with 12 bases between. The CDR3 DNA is TGCGCCAGCAGCAATAGTAGGGACAACACTGAAGCTTTCTTT. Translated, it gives CASSNSRDNTEAFF. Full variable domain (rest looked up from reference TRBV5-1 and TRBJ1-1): KAGVTQTPRYLIKTRGQQVTLSCSPISGHRSVSWYQQTPGQGLQFLFEYFSETQRNKGNFPGRFSGRQFSNSRSEMNVSTLELGDSALYLCASSNSRDNTEAFFGQGTRLTVV.

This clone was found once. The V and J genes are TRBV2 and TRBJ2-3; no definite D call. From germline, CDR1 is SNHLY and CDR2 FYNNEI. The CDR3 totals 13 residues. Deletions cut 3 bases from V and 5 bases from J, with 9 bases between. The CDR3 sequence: CASSDIGGDTQYF. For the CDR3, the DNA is TGTGCCAGCAGTGATATCGGCGGAGATACGCAGTATTTT.

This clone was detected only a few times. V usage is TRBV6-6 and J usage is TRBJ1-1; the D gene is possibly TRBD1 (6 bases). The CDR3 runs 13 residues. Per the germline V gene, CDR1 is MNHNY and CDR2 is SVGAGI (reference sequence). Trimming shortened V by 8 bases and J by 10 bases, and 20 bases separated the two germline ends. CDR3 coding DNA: TGTGCCAGCGGTAGACTGACCTCGACAGGAGCTTTCTTT. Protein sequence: CASGRLTSTGAFF.

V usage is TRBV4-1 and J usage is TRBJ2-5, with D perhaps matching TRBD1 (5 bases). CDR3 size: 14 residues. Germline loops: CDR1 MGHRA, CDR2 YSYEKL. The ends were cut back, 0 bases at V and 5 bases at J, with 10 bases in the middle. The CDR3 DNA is TGCGCCAGCAGCCAAGAAGCAGGGTTTGAGACCCAGTACTTC. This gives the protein CASSQEAGFETQYF.

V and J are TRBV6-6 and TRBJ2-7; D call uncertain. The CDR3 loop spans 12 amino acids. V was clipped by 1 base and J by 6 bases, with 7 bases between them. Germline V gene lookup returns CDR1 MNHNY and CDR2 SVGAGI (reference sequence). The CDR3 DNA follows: TGTGCCAGCAGTTACTGGGGTAGCGAGCAGTACTTC. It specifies CASSYWGSEQYF.

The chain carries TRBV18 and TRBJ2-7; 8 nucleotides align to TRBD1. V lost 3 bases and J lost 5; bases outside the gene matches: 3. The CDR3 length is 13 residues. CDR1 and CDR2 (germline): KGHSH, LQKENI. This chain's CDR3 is CASSPGQGHEQYF. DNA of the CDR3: TGTGCCAGCTCACCCGGACAGGGCCACGAGCAGTACTTC.

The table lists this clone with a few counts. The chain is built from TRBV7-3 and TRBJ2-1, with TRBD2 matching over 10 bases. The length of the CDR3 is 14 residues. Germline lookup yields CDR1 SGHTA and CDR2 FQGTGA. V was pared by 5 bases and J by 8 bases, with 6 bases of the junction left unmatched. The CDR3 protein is CASSASGGGDEQFF. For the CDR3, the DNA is TGTGCCAGCAGCGCTAGCGGGGGCGGGGATGAGCAGTTCTTC.

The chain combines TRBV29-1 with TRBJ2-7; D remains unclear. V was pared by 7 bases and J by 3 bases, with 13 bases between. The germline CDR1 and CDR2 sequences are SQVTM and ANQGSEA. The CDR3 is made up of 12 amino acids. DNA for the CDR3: TGCAGCGCCTGTAGGCTAGGCTACGAGCAGTACTTC. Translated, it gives CSACRLGYEQYF.

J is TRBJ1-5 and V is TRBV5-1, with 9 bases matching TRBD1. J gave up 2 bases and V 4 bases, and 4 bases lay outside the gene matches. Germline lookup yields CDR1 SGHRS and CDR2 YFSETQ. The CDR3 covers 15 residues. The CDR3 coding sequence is TGCGCCAGCAGCCAGACAGGGGGAGGCAATCAGCCCCAGCATTTT. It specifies CASSQTGGGNQPQHF. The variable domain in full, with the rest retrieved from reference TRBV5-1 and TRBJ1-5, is KAGVTQTPRYLIKTRGQQVTLSCSPISGHRSVSWYQQTPGQGLQFLFEYFSETQRNKGNFPGRFSGRQFSNSRSEMNVSTLELGDSALYLCASSQTGGGNQPQHFGDGTRLSIL.

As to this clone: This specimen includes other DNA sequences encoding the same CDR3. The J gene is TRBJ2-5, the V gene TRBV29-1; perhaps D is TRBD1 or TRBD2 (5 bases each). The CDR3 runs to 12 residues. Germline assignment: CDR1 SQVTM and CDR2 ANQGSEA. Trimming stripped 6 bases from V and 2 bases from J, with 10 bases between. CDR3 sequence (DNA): TGCAGCGTGGGGACCTTACAAGAGACCCAGTACTTC. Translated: CSVGTLQETQYF.

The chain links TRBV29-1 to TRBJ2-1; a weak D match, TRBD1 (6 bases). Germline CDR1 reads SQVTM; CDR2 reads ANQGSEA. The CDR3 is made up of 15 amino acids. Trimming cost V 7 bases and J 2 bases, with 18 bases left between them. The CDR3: CSAYGARGTYNEQFF. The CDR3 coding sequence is TGCAGCGCCTATGGAGCCAGGGGTACCTACAATGAGCAGTTCTTC.

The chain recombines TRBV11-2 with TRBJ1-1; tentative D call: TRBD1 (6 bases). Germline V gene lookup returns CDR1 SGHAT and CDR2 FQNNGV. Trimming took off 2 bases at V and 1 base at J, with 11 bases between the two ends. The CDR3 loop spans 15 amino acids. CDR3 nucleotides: TGTGCCAGCAGCTTATCGGACAGTCGGAACACTGAAGCTTTCTTT. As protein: CASSLSDSRNTEAFF. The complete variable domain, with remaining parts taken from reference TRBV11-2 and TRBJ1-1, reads EAGVAQSPRYKIIEKRQSVAFWCNPISGHATLYWYQQILGQGPKLLIQFQNNGVVDDSQLPKDRFSAERLKGVDSTLKIQPAKLEDSAVYLCASSLSDSRNTEAFFGQGTRLTVV.

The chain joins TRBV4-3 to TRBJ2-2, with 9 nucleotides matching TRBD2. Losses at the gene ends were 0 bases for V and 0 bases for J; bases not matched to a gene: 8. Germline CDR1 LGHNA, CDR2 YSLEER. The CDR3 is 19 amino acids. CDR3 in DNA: TGCGCCAGCAGCCAAGAGGTGACTAGCGGAGCAGCGAACACCGGGGAGCTGTTTTTT. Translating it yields CASSQEVTSGAANTGELFF.

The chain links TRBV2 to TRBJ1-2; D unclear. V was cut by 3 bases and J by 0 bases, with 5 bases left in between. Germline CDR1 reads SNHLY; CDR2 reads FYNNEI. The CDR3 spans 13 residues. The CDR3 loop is CASSEETNYGYTF. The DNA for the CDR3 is TGTGCCAGCAGTGAGGAGACTAACTATGGCTACACCTTC.

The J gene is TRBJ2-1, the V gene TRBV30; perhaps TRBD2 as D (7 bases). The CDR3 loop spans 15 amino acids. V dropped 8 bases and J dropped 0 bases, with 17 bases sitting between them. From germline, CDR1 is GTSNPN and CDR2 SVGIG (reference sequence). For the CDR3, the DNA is TGTGCCGGATCGGGGGGCCCGAGCTCCTACAATGAGCAGTTCTTC. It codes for CAGSGGPSSYNEQFF. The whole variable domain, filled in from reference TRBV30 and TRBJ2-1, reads SQTIHQWPATLVQPVGSPLSLECTVEGTSNPNLYWYRQAAGRGLQLLFYSVGIGQISSEVPQNLSASRPQDRQFILSSKKLLLSDSGFYLCAGSGGPSSYNEQFFGPGTRLTVL.

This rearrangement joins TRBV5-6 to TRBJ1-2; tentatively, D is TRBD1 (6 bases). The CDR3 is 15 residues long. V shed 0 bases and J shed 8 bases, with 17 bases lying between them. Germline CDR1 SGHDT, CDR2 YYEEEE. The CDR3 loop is CASSLARGWAGGYTF. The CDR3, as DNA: TGTGCCAGCAGCTTGGCTAGGGGGTGGGCAGGAGGCTACACCTTC.

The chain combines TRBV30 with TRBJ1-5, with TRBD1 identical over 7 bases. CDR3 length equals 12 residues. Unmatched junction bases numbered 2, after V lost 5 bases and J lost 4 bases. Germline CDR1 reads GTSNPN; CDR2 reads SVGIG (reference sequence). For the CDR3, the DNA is TGTGCCTGGGGGACAGAAAATCAGCCCCAGCATTTT. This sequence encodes CAWGTENQPQHF.

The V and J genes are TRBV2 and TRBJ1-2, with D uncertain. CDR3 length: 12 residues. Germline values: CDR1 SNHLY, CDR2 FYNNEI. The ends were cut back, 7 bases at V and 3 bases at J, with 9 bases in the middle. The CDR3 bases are TGTGCCAGCATGAGTCTGGACTATGGCTACACCTTC. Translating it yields CASMSLDYGYTF.

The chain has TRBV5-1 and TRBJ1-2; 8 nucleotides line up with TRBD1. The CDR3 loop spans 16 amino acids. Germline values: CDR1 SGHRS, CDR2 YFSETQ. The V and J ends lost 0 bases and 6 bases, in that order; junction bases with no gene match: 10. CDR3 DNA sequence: TGCGCCAGCAGCTTGGAGGCCGGGACAGGCTTCGATGGCTACACCTTC. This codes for CASSLEAGTGFDGYTF.

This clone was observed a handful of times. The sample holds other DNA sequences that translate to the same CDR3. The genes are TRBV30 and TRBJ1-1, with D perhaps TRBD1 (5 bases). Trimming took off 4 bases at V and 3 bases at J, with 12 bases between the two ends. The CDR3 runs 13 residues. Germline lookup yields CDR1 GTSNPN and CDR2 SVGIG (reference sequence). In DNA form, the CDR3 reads TGTGCCTGGACACGCGGGGGTGACACTGAAGCTTTCTTT. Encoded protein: CAWTRGGDTEAFF.